The 17 T cell receptor beta chains listed next were all sequenced from one sample in a study of blood T cell repertoires in COVID-19. The repertoire was sequenced with immunoSEQ multiplex PCR; TCRdb's copy has only in-frame clones and lacks some. The sample includes 43,000 or so clones, around nine tenths seen only once; the top ten take around a sixth. The sample was peripheral blood. These receptors were taken from a man between 60 and 75 years old with active or convalescent COVID-19.

The CDR3 DNA follows: TGTGCCAGCAGCCAAATGGGGGCGTTGGAATCCTATAATTCACCCCTCCACTTT. Residues: CASSQMGALESYNSPLHF. The V call is TRBV3-1 (or the pseudogene TRBV3-2), the J call TRBJ1-6; tentatively, D is TRBD1 (6 bases). Germline CDR1 and CDR2: LGHDT and YNNKEL (reference sequence). V lost 2 bases and J lost 1, with 15 bases in between. The CDR3 contains 18 residues.

This clone has a single count. V usage is TRBV15 and J usage is TRBJ1-2; possibly TRBD1 for D (6 bases). Germline CDR1 reads LNHNV; CDR2 reads YYDKDF (reference sequence). The CDR3 runs to 13 residues. V gave up 6 bases and J gave up 0 bases, with 8 bases separating them. The CDR3 DNA is TGTGCCACCAGAGGGGGGGCTAACTATGGCTACACCTTC. Its translation is CATRGGANYGYTF.

This clone occurred once. The chain combines TRBV7-3 with TRBJ2-3; TRBD2 matches 11 bases. The CDR3 totals 16 residues. Germline V gene sequence: CDR1 SGHTA, CDR2 FQGTGA. V trimming: 3 bases; J trimming: 5 bases; junction bases outside the gene matches: 7. CDR3 sequence reads: CASSLTLAGGGDTQYF. Written as DNA, the CDR3 is TGTGCCAGCAGCTTGACGCTAGCGGGGGGAGGAGATACGCAGTATTTT.

In this sample, this clone turned up a few times. The V and J genes are TRBV6-1 and TRBJ1-1; 8 nucleotides align to TRBD1. The CDR3 has 14 amino acids. In germline, CDR1 is MNHNS, CDR2 SASEGT. V was pared by 7 bases and J by 6 bases, with 10 bases of the junction left unmatched. CDR3 in DNA: TGTGCCAGCACCATAGGACAGGGTCGGGCTGAAGCTTTCTTT. Its translation is CASTIGQGRAEAFF.

The J gene is TRBJ1-4, the V gene TRBV29-1; possible D gene TRBD1, 5 bases. Germline V gene data show CDR1 as SQVTM and CDR2 as ANQGSEA. Trimming stripped 6 bases from V and 8 bases from J, with 10 bases between. The CDR3 extends over 11 amino acids. The CDR3 is CSVGLSEKLFF. The CDR3 bases are TGCAGCGTGGGACTTAGCGAAAAACTGTTTTTT.

The chain links TRBV30 to TRBJ2-5, with TRBD1 matching 10 bases. V lost 1 base to trimming and J lost 4 bases; unmatched junction nucleotides: 6. The CDR3 length is 15 residues. Germline V CDR1 and CDR2: GTSNPN, SVGIG (reference sequence). For the CDR3, the DNA is TGTGCCTGGAGTGCCACCGGGACAGGGGTAGAGACCCAGTACTTC. This encodes CAWSATGTGVETQYF.

V is TRBV3-1 (or the pseudogene TRBV3-2) and J is TRBJ1-1; tentatively, D is TRBD1 (5 bases). The CDR3 is made up of 14 amino acids. V shed 4 bases and J shed 5 bases, with 14 bases lying between them. Germline V gene data show CDR1 as LGHDT and CDR2 as YNNKEL (reference sequence). This CDR3 reads CASSPRGERTEAFF. The CDR3 nucleotides read TGTGCCAGCAGCCCCCGGGGGGAGAGGACTGAAGCTTTCTTT.

The chain combines TRBV6-5 with TRBJ1-3, with 8 positions matching TRBD1. The CDR3 is 15 residues long. Unmatched junction bases numbered 7, after V lost 5 bases and J lost 4 bases. Germline CDR1 reads MNHEY; CDR2 reads SVGAGI. The CDR3 sequence: CASSTTGAVGNTIYF. The CDR3 DNA is TGTGCCAGCAGTACGACAGGGGCGGTAGGAAACACCATATATTTT.

V is TRBV3-1 (or the pseudogene TRBV3-2) and J is TRBJ1-1, with D unclear. Germline CDR1 LGHDT, CDR2 YNNKEL (reference sequence). V was clipped by 4 bases and J by 6 bases, with 12 bases between them. The CDR3 runs to 13 residues. The CDR3 DNA is TGTGCCAGCAGCCGTTTAGCGAGTCCTGAAGCTTTCTTT. This translates into CASSRLASPEAFF.

V gene TRBV20-1 combines with J gene TRBJ1-4, with D perhaps matching TRBD1 (6 bases). Germline V gene lookup returns CDR1 DFQATT and CDR2 SNEGSKA (reference sequence). This CDR3 region has 15 residues. The germline V and J ends were trimmed by 3 bases and 8 bases, with 19 bases remaining between them. The CDR3 bases are TGCAGTGCTAGTGATGAAACAGGGTCTGAAGAAAAACTGTTTTTT. Translation: CSASDETGSEEKLFF.

The chain is built from TRBV6-1 and TRBJ1-5; tentative D call: TRBD1 (5 bases). The germline V and J ends were trimmed by 2 bases and 5 bases, with 13 bases remaining between them. The CDR3 covers 15 residues. The germline V gene has CDR1 MNHNS and CDR2 SASEGT. The CDR3 DNA is TGTGCCAGCAGTGAATTTGTAGGGGAATATCAGCCCCAGCATTTT. Protein sequence: CASSEFVGEYQPQHF.

The chain links TRBV5-1 to TRBJ1-1; D remains unclear. CDR1 SGHRS and CDR2 YFSETQ come from the germline V gene. Trimming removed 0 bases at V and 1 base at J, with 10 bases between. CDR3 length: 15 residues. DNA of the CDR3: TGCGCCAGCAGCTTGGGAGGTGGGTCGAACACTGAAGCTTTCTTT. Translating it yields CASSLGGGSNTEAFF.

This clone was detected a few times. The V gene is TRBV5-6, the J gene TRBJ2-5; 8 bases fit TRBD1. The CDR3 covers 14 residues. The germline CDR1 and CDR2 sequences are SGHDT and YYEEEE. V was clipped by 5 bases and J by 5 bases; unmatched bases: 8. CDR3 coding DNA: TGTGCCAGCAGACAGACAGGGGTCGGCGAGACCCAGTACTTC. Translation: CASRQTGVGETQYF.

The chain recombines TRBV5-6 with TRBJ1-2; D is unclear. This CDR3 is built from 14 residues. CDR1 is SGHDT, CDR2 YYEEEE, per germline. V was shortened by 4 bases and J by 4 bases, with 14 bases between the two germline ends. This CDR3 is CASSPSAAPYGYTF. CDR3 bases: TGTGCCAGCAGCCCCTCAGCAGCGCCCTATGGCTACACCTTC.

The chain combines TRBV7-8 with TRBJ1-2, with 9 nucleotides matching TRBD1. V was pared by 4 bases and J by 0 bases, with 9 bases of the junction left unmatched. The CDR3 runs 17 residues. Germline assignment: CDR1 SGHVS and CDR2 FQNEAQ. CDR3 amino acids: CASSSTGTGRSNYGYTF. In nucleotides, the CDR3 is TGTGCCAGCAGCTCAACCGGGACAGGGCGTTCTAACTATGGCTACACCTTC.

V and J are TRBV5-6 and TRBJ1-6; D gene ambiguous. The CDR3 sequence is 15 residues long. CDR1 is SGHDT, CDR2 YYEEEE, per germline. Trimming took 3 bases from V and 8 from J, leaving 15 bases between them. In DNA form, the CDR3 reads TGTGCCAGCAGCTCCCCTCACGGGTGGGATTCACCCCTCCACTTT. This codes for CASSSPHGWDSPLHF.

The gene calls are TRBV5-5 and TRBJ2-1; maybe TRBD1 (6 bases). Germline lookup yields CDR1 SGHKS and CDR2 YYEKEE (reference sequence). This CDR3 is built from 15 residues. The ends were cut back, 2 bases at V and 0 bases at J, with 9 bases in the middle. The CDR3 DNA sequence: TGTGCCAGCAGCTTTACAGGGAACTCCTACAATGAGCAGTTCTTC. This translates into CASSFTGNSYNEQFF.